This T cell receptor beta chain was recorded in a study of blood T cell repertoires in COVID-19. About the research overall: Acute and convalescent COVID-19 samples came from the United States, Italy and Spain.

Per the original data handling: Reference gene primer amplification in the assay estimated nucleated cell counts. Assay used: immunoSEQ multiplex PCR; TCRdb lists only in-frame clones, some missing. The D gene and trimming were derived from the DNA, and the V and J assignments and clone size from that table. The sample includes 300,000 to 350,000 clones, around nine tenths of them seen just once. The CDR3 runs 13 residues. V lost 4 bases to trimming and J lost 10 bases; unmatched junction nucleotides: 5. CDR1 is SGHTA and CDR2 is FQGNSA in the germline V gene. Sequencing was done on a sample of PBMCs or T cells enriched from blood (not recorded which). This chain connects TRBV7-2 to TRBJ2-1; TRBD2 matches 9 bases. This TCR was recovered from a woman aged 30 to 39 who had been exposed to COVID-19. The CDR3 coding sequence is TGTGCCAGCAGCTCCTATCTAGCGGGGGAGCAGTTCTTC. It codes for CASSSYLAGEQFF.